Below, one T cell receptor (beta chain) is given with its context. Between the trimmed V and J ends, which lost 3 bases and 6 bases, there was a span of 12 bases. Germline V lookup: CDR1 SNHLY, CDR2 FYNNEI. The CDR3 runs 14 residues. The entry originates in a study of a mutant IDH1 vaccine in newly diagnosed glioma. Described time point: baseline, week 1 (first vaccination visit). Treatment reported: pre-vaccination baseline after standard-of-care therapy. Data came from immunoSEQ multiplex PCR; TCRdb stores just in-frame clones and leaves some out. The profile shows tens of thousands of clones, roughly nine tenths of them singletons.

This clonotype was obtained from a woman aged 35 to 49 with glioma. Sequencing was performed on PBMCs, taken from a glioma patient treated with radiotherapy, temozolomide or both. The chain couples TRBV2 to TRBJ1-5; TRBD1 might be the D (5 bases). CDR3 in amino acids: CASSDGAGFQPQHF. For the CDR3, the DNA is TGTGCCAGCAGTGACGGGGCAGGGTTTCAGCCCCAGCATTTT.